This T cell receptor (beta chain) was recorded in a study of blood T cell repertoires in COVID-19. Study-wide background: Italy, Spain and the United States were the sources of the convalescent and acute COVID-19 samples.

In the original analysis: Researchers report that nucleated cell counts were estimated from reference gene primer amplification. Generated by immunoSEQ multiplex PCR, the TCRdb table keeps only in-frame clones and is missing some. V, J and clone size were drawn from that table, and D and trimming were deduced from the DNA. Counted here are about 180,000 clones, roughly 85% occurring once; the ten biggest clones make up 26%. V dropped 6 bases and J dropped 2 bases, with 13 bases sitting between them. The germline V gene encodes CDR1 MNHEY and CDR2 SVGAGI. The length of the CDR3 is 15 residues. The chain links TRBV6-5 to TRBJ2-2; D possibly corresponds to TRBD2 (5 bases). The sequenced sample was peripheral blood. The receptor was derived from an older woman with acute or convalescent COVID-19. The CDR3: CASRLVRGNTGELFF. The CDR3 DNA reads TGTGCCAGCAGACTGGTCCGGGGTAACACCGGGGAGCTGTTTTTT.